The 5 T cell receptor beta chains below were found in one sample sequenced in a study of cytomegalovirus exposure and HLA in healthy donors. Researchers ran the PCR with 60 Vbeta and 13 Jbeta primers. This table comes from immunoSEQ multiplex PCR, and its TCRdb copy is limited to in-frame clones, with some not included. Of over 200,000 clones listed, just over 75% are singletons. Material: PBMCs. The receptor source for this set is a woman aged 60 to 75 in good health and CMV-seropositive.

The chain is built from TRBV9 and TRBJ1-6; no reliable D call. Trimming took off 4 bases at V and 0 bases at J, with 14 bases between the two ends. The CDR3 runs 17 residues. From germline, CDR1 is SGDLS and CDR2 YYNGEE. In DNA form, the CDR3 reads TGTGCCAGCAGCACCTTCGGGAGTAGCTCCTATAATTCACCCCTCCACTTT. Translation: CASSTFGSSSYNSPLHF.

The V and J genes are TRBV7-7 and TRBJ2-2; perhaps TRBD2 as D (5 bases). CDR3 length: 14 amino acids. Per germline, CDR1 SSHAT and CDR2 FNYEAQ (reference sequence). Trimming removed 5 bases from V and 7 bases from J, with 14 bases in between. In nucleotides, the CDR3 is TGTGCCAGCAGCGGCCGCGAGGGTCACGGGGAGCTGTTTTTT. Translated, it gives CASSGREGHGELFF.

The chain couples TRBV2 to TRBJ1-6, with D uncertain. Trimming pared 6 bases from V and 6 bases from J, leaving 9 bases between. The CDR3 loop spans 13 amino acids. CDR1 is SNHLY and CDR2 is FYNNEI in the germline V gene. CDR3 sequence reads: CASSGMLNSPLHF. CDR3 coding DNA: TGTGCCAGCAGCGGGATGCTTAATTCACCCCTCCACTTT.

The chain links TRBV7-9 to TRBJ1-4; D is uncertain. The V end was cut by 5 bases, the J end by 7 bases, with 17 bases between. CDR3 length equals 15 residues. Germline lookup yields CDR1 SEHNR and CDR2 FQNEAQ (reference sequence). This CDR3 reads CASSRPGRYSEKLFF. The CDR3 DNA reads TGTGCCAGCAGCCGCCCTGGGAGGTATTCTGAAAAACTGTTTTTT.

This clone occurred a few times. The chain joins TRBV5-1 to TRBJ2-5, with a possible D match to TRBD2 (6 bases). CDR1 SGHRS and CDR2 YFSETQ come from the germline V gene. Trimming stripped 2 bases from V and 3 bases from J, with 17 bases between. The CDR3 spans 16 residues. The CDR3 bases are TGCGCCAGCAGCTTCAGGAAAGCGGGCCCCAAAGAGACCCAGTACTTC. This sequence encodes CASSFRKAGPKETQYF. Supplemented by reference TRBV5-1 and TRBJ2-5, the full variable domain reads KAGVTQTPRYLIKTRGQQVTLSCSPISGHRSVSWYQQTPGQGLQFLFEYFSETQRNKGNFPGRFSGRQFSNSRSEMNVSTLELGDSALYLCASSFRKAGPKETQYFGPGTRLLVL.